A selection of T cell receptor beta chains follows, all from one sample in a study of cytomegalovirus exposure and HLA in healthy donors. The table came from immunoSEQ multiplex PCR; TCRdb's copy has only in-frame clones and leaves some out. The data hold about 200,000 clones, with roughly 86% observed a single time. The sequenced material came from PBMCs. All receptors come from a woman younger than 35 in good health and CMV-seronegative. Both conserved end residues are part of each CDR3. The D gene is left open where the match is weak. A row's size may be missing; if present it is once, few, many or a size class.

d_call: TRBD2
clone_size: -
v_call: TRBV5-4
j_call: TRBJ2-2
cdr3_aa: CASSLTSGRTAGELFF
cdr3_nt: TGTGCCAGCAGCCTGACTAGCGGGAGGACCGCCGGGGAGCTGTTTTTT

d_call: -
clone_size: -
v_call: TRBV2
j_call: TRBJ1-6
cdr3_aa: CASSDTGVGNSPLHF
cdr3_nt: TGTGCCAGCAGTGATACCGGGGTAGGCAATTCACCCCTCCACTTT

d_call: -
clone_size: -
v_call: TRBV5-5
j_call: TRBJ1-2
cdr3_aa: CASSFEGSYGYTF
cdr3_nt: TGTGCCAGCAGCTTTGAGGGTTCCTATGGCTACACCTTC

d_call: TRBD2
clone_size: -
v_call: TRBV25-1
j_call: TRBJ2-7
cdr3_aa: CASSEASGRTYEQYF
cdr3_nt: TGTGCCAGCAGTGAGGCTAGCGGGAGGACCTACGAGCAGTACTTC

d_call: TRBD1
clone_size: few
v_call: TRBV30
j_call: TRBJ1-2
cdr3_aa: CAWSADTHRGDYGYTF
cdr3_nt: TGTGCCTGGAGCGCAGACACGCACAGGGGAGACTATGGCTACACCTTC

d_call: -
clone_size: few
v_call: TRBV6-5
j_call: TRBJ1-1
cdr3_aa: CASSYSQYTEAFF
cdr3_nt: TGTGCCAGCAGTTACTCCCAGTACACTGAAGCTTTCTTT

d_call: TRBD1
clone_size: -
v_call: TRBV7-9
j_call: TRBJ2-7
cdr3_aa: CASSSRGVGTGAYEQYF
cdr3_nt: TGTGCCAGCAGCTCCCGGGGAGTGGGGACAGGGGCTTACGAGCAGTACTTC

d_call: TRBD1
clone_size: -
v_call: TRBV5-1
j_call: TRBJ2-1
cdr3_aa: CASSGRDRGNNEQFF
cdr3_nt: TGCGCCAGCTCGGGGAGGGACAGGGGCAACAATGAGCAGTTCTTC

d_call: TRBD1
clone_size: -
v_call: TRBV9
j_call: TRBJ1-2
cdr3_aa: CASSVGTGVDYGYTF
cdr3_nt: TGTGCCAGCAGCGTCGGGACAGGGGTGGATTATGGCTACACCTTC

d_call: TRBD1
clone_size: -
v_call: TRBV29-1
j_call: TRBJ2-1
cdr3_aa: CSVEDVGTGVSYNEQFF
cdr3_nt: TGCAGCGTTGAAGATGTGGGGACAGGGGTTTCCTACAATGAGCAGTTCTTC

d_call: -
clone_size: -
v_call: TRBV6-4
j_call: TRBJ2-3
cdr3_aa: CASSEGQSTDTQYF
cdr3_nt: TGTGCCAGCAGTGAAGGACAGAGCACAGATACGCAGTATTTT

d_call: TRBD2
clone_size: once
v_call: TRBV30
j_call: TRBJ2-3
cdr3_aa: CAWSVGGADTQYF
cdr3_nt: TGTGCCTGGAGTGTGGGGGGGGCAGATACGCAGTATTTT

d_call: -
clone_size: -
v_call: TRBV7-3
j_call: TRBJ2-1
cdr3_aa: CASSYTGTLSSYNEQFF
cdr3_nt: TGTGCCAGCAGCTACACCGGGACACTGAGCTCCTACAATGAGCAGTTCTTC

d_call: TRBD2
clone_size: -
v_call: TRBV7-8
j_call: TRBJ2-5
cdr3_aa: CASSSGGKGGETQYF
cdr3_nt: TGTGCCAGCAGCTCCGGGGGGAAGGGAGGAGAGACCCAGTACTTC

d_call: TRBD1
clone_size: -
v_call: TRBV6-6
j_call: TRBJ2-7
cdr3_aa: CASSYSGTGGYEQYF
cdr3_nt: TGTGCCAGCAGTTACAGTGGGACAGGGGGCTACGAGCAGTACTTC

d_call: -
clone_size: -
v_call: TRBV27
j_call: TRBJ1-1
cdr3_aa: CATRENTEAFF
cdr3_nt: TGTGCCACTCGGGAGAACACTGAAGCTTTCTTT

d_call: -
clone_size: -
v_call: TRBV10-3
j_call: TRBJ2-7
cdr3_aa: CAITEDLSYEQYF
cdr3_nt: TGTGCCATAACGGAGGACCTCTCCTACGAGCAGTACTTC

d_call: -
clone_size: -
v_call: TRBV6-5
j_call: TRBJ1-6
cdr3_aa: CASSYSKFRGSPLHF
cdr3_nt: TGTGCCAGCAGTTACTCTAAATTTAGGGGTTCACCCCTCCACTTT

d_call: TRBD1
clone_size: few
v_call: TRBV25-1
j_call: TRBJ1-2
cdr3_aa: CASSLRQGSVAGYTF
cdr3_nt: TGTGCCAGCAGTCTGCGACAGGGGAGTGTGGCGGGCTACACCTTC

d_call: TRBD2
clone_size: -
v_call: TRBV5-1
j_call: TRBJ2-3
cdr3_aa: CASSFLPGLAGAPDTQYF
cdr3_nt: TGCGCCAGCAGCTTTCTGCCGGGACTAGCGGGAGCTCCAGATACGCAGTATTTT

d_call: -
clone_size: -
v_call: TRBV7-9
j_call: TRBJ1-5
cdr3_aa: CASSVWTEIQPQHF
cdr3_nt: TGTGCCAGCAGCGTATGGACAGAAATCCAGCCCCAGCATTTT

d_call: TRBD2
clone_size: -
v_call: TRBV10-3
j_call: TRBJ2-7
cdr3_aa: CAISERKTSGKSSYEQYF
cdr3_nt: TGTGCCATCAGTGAGCGGAAGACTAGCGGCAAGAGCTCCTACGAGCAGTACTTC

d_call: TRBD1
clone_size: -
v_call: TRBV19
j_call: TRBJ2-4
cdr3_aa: CASSSGTGGNIQYF
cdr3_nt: TGTGCCAGTAGTTCCGGGACAGGAGGGAACATTCAGTACTTC

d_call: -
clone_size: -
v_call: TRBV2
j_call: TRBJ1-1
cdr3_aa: CASSDRDTEAFF
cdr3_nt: TGTGCCAGCAGTGACAGGGACACTGAAGCTTTCTTT

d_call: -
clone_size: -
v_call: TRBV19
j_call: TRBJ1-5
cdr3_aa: CASTLTDYNQPQHF
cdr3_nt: TGTGCCAGTACCTTGACAGATTACAATCAGCCCCAGCATTTT

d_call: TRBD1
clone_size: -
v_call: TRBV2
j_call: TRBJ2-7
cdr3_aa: CASSDLTGEPYEQYF
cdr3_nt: TGTGCCAGCAGTGATCTGACAGGGGAACCCTACGAGCAGTACTTC

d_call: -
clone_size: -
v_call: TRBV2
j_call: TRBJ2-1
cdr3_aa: CASSESWAAFF
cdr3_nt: TGTGCCAGCAGTGAGTCCTGGGCTGCGTTCTTC

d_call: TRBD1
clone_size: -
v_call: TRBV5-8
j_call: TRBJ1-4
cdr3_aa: CASSFGGTVEKLFF
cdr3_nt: TGTGCCAGCAGTTTTGGCGGGACAGTAGAAAAACTGTTTTTT

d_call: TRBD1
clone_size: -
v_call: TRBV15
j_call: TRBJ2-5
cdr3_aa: CATSRETRGQLQETQYF
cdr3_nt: TGTGCCACCAGCAGAGAGACCCGGGGACAGTTACAAGAGACCCAGTACTTC

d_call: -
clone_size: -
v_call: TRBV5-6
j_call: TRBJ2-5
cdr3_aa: CASSPFGGETQYF
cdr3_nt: TGTGCCAGCAGCCCCTTTGGCGGGGAGACCCAGTACTTC

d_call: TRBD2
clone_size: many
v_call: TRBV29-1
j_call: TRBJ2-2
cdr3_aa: CSVRGGGHDRRFTGELFF
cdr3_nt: TGCAGCGTTCGGGGCGGGGGGCACGACAGGAGATTCACCGGGGAGCTGTTTTTT

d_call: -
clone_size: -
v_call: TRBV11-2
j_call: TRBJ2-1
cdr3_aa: CASSLGRGEQFF
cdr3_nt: TGTGCCAGCAGCTTAGGGCGGGGCGAGCAGTTCTTC

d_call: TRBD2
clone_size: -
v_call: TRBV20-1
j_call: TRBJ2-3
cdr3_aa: CSGGSADTQYF
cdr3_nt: TGCAGTGGCGGGAGCGCAGATACGCAGTATTTT

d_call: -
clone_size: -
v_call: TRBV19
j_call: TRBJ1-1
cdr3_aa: CASSIYGRGWSEAFF
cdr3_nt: TGTGCCAGTAGTATTTATGGTAGGGGGTGGTCTGAAGCTTTCTTT

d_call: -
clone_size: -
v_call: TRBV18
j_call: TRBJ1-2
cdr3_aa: CASSQGRSEGYTF
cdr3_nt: TGTGCCAGCTCACAAGGCAGATCGGAGGGCTACACCTTC

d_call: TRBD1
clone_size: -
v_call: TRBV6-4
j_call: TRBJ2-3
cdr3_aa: CASSGGQGESDTQYF
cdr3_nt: TGTGCCAGCAGCGGAGGACAGGGGGAGTCAGATACGCAGTATTTT

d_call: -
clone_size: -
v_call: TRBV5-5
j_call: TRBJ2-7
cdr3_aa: CASQIGGGWEYEQYF
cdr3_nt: TGTGCCAGCCAAATTGGGGGGGGCTGGGAATACGAGCAGTACTTC

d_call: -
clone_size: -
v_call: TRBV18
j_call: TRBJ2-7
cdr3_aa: CASSPPSRENEQYF
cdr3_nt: TGTGCCAGCTCACCACCGTCGAGGGAGAACGAGCAGTACTTC

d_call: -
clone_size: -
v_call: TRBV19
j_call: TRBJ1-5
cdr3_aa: CASSTPQLAGNQPQHF
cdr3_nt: TGTGCCAGTAGTACCCCTCAACTCGCCGGCAATCAGCCCCAGCATTTT

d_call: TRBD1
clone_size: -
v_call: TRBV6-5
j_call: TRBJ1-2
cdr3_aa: CASGTAYYGYTF
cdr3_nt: TGTGCCAGCGGGACAGCCTACTATGGCTACACCTTC

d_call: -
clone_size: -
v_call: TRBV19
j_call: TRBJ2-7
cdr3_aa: CASSIAWGPSYEQYF
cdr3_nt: TGTGCCAGTAGTATAGCCTGGGGGCCTTCCTACGAGCAGTACTTC

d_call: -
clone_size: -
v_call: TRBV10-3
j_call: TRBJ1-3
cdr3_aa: CATETGNTIYF
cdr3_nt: TGTGCCACAGAAACTGGAAACACCATATATTTT

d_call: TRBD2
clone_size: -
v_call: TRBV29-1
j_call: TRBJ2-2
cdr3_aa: CSVDGEGTGELFF
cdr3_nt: TGCAGCGTTGACGGGGAGGGGACCGGGGAGCTGTTTTTT

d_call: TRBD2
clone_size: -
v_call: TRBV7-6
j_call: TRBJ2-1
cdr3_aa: CASSSLAGGNNEQFF
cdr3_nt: TGTGCCAGCAGCTCCTTAGCGGGAGGTAACAATGAGCAGTTCTTC

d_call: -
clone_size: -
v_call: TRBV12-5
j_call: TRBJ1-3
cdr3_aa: CASGLAGGSGNTIYF
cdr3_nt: TGTGCTAGTGGTTTGGCGGGGGGGTCTGGAAACACCATATATTTT

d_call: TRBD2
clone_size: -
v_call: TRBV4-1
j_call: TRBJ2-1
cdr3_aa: CASSQVDLGLAGYNEQFF
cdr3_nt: TGCGCCAGCAGCCAAGTAGACTTAGGACTAGCGGGGTACAATGAGCAGTTCTTC

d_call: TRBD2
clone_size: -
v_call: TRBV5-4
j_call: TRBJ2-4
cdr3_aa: CASSFRLAGGLGIQYF
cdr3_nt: TGTGCCAGCAGCTTCCGACTAGCGGGAGGGTTAGGCATTCAGTACTTC

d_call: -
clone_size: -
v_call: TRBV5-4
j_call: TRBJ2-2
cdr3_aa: CASRPTRTGELFF
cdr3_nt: TGTGCCAGCAGGCCTACTCGCACCGGGGAGCTGTTTTTT

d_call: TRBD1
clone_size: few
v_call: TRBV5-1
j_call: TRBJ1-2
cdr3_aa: CASSSKTGGTDGYTF
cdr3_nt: TGCGCCAGCAGCTCGAAAACAGGGGGCACCGATGGCTACACCTTC